The entry below gives a single T cell receptor (beta chain) sequence along with its context. Trimming took off 3 bases at V and 4 bases at J, with 13 bases between the two ends. This CDR3 spans 14 amino acids. Germline lookup yields CDR1 SGHRS and CDR2 YFSETQ. Using immunoSEQ multiplex PCR, the repertoire was profiled, and TCRdb retains in-frame clones only, with some absent. This sample has about 100,000 clones, with more than 75% found just once. The data were obtained in a study of blood T cell repertoires in COVID-19. Across the study: Some COVID-19 samples were acute and others convalescent; all came from the United States, Italy and Spain.

Sequences were obtained from peripheral blood. The receptor comes from a human donor in a cohort sampled during active COVID-19. This sequence joins TRBV5-1 and TRBJ1-1, with a weak D call TRBD1 (5 bases). CDR3 residues: CASSWGDLGTEAFF. The CDR3 DNA is TGCGCCAGCAGCTGGGGGGACCTCGGCACTGAAGCTTTCTTT. The full variable domain, with the rest looked up from reference TRBV5-1 and TRBJ1-1, is KAGVTQTPRYLIKTRGQQVTLSCSPISGHRSVSWYQQTPGQGLQFLFEYFSETQRNKGNFPGRFSGRQFSNSRSEMNVSTLELGDSALYLCASSWGDLGTEAFFGQGTRLTVV.